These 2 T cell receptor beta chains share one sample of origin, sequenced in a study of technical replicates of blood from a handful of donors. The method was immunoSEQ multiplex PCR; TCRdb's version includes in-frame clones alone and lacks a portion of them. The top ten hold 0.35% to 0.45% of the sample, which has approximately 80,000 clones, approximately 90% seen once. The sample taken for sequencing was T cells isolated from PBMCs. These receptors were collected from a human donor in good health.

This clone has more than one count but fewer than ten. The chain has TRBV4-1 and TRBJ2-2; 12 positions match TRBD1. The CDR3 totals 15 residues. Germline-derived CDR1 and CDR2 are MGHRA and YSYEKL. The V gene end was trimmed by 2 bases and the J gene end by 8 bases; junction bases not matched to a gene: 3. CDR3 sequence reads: CASSQPGQGAGELFF. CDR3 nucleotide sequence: TGCGCCAGCAGCCAACCGGGACAGGGGGCTGGGGAGCTGTTTTTT.

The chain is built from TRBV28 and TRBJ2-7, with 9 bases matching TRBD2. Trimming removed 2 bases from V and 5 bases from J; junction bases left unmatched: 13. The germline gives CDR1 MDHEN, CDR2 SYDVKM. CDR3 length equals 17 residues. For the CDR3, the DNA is TGTGCCAGCAGTTTAGAAGTAATTCTAGCGGGATGGAACGAGCAGTACTTC. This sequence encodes CASSLEVILAGWNEQYF. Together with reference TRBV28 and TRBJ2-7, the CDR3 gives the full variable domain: DVKVTQSSRYLVKRTGEKVFLECVQDMDHENMFWYRQDPGLGLRLIYFSYDVKMKEKGDIPEGYSVSREKKERFSLILESASTNQTSMYLCASSLEVILAGWNEQYFGPGTRLTVT.